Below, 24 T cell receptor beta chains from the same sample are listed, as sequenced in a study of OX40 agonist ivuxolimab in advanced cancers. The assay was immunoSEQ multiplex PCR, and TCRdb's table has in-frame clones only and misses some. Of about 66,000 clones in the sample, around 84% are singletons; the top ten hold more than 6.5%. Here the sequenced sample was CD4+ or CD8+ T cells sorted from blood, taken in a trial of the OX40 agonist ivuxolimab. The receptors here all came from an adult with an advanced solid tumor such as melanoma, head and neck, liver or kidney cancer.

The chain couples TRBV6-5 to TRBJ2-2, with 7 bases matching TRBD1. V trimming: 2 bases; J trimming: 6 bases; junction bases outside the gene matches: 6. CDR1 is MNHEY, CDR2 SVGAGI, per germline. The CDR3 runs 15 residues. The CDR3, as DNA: TGTGCCAGCAGTTACGGGACAGTCAGAGCCGGGGAGCTGTTTTTT. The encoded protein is CASSYGTVRAGELFF.

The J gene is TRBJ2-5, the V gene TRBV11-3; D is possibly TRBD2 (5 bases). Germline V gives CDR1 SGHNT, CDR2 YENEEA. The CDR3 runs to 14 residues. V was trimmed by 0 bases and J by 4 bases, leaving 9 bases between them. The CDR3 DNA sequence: TGTGCCAGCAGCTTAGATCCGGGGTCAGAGACCCAGTACTTC. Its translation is CASSLDPGSETQYF.

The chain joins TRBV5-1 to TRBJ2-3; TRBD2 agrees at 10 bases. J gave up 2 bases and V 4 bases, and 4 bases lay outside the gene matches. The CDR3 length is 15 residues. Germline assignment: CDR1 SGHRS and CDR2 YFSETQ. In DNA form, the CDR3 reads TGCGCCAGCAGCCTTAGCGGGAGGCACACAGATACGCAGTATTTT. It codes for CASSLSGRHTDTQYF.

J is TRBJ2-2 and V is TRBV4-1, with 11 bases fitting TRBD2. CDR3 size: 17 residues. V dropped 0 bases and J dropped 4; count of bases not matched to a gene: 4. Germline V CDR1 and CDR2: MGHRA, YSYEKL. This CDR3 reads CASSQDPTSGGTGELFF. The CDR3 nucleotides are TGCGCCAGCAGCCAAGATCCCACTAGCGGGGGCACCGGGGAGCTGTTTTTT.

This CDR3 is CASSFFESANYGYTF. CDR3 sequence (DNA): TGTGCCAGCAGCTTTTTCGAAAGTGCTAACTATGGCTACACCTTC. This chain uses TRBV7-9 with TRBJ1-2; no clear D. The CDR3 is made up of 15 amino acids. V shed 3 bases and J shed 0 bases, with 11 bases lying between them. The V gene's germline CDR1 is SEHNR and CDR2 FQNEAQ (reference sequence).

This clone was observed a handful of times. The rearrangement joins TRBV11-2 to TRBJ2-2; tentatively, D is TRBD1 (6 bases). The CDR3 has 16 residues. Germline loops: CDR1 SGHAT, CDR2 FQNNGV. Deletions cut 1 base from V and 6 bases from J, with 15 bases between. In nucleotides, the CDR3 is TGTGCCAGCAGCTTAGTCCAGGGTCCAGGGGCCGGGGAGCTGTTTTTT. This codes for CASSLVQGPGAGELFF.

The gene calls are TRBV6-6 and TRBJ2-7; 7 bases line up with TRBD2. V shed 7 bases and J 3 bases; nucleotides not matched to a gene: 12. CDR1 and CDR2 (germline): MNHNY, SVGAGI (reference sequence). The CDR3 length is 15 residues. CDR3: CASTKAGASGYEQYF. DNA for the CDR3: TGTGCCAGCACGAAAGCCGGGGCTAGCGGCTACGAGCAGTACTTC.

In DNA form, the CDR3 reads TGCGCCAGCAGCACTCCCGAGAACACCGGGGAGCTGTTTTTT. As protein: CASSTPENTGELFF. The chain has TRBV5-1 and TRBJ2-2; D remains ambiguous. CDR1 is SGHRS and CDR2 is YFSETQ in the germline V gene. The length of the CDR3 is 14 residues. The V end was cut by 4 bases, the J end by 1 base, with 8 bases between.

The CDR3 loop is CASTPGTKANTGELFF. The CDR3 bases are TGTGCCAGCACCCCGGGAACCAAAGCGAACACCGGGGAGCTGTTTTTT. The V call is TRBV27, the J call TRBJ2-2; tentative D call: TRBD2 (5 bases). The CDR3 has 16 residues. Trimming left V 7 bases short and J 0 bases short, with 15 bases between. Germline V gives CDR1 MNHEY, CDR2 SMNVEV (reference sequence).

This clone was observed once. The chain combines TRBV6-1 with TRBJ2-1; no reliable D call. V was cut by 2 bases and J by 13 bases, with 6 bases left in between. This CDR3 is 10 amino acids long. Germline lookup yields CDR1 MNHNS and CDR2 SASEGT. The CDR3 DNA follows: TGTGCCAGCAGTGAAATAGCCCAGTTCTTC. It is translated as CASSEIAQFF.

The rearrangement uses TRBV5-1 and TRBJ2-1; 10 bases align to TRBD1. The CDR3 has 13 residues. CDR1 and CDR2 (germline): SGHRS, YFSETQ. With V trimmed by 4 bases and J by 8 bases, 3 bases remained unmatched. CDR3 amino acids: CASSPGQGYEQFF. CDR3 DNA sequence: TGCGCCAGCAGCCCGGGACAGGGGTATGAGCAGTTCTTC.

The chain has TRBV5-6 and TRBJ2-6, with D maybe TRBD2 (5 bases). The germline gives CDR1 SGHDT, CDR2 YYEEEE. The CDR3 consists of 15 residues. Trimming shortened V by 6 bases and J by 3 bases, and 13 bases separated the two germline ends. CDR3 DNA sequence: TGTGCCAGCACCTGGGTAGGGAGTGGGGCCAACGTCCTGACTTTC. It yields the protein CASTWVGSGANVLTF.

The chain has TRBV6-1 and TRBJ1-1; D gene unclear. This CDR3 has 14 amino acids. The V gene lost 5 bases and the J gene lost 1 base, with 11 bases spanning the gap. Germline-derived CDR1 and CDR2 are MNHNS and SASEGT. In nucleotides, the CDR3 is TGTGCCAGCAGTCGAAAAGGGTCGAACACTGAAGCTTTCTTT. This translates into CASSRKGSNTEAFF.

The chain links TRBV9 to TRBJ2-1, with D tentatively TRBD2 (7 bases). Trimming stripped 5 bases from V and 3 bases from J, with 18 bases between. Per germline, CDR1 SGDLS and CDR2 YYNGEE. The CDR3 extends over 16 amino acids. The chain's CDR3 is CASRVPWGGLYNEQFF. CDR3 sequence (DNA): TGTGCCAGCAGAGTCCCGTGGGGGGGCCTCTACAATGAGCAGTTCTTC.

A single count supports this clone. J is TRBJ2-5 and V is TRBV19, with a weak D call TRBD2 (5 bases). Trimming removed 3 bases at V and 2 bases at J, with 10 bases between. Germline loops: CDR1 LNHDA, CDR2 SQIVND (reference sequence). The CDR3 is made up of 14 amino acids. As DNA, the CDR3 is TGTGCCAGTAGTATGAGGGCAGATCAAGAGACCCAGTACTTC. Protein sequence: CASSMRADQETQYF. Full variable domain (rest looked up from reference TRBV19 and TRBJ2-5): DGGITQSPKYLFRKEGQNVTLSCEQNLNHDAMYWYRQDPGQGLRLIYYSQIVNDFQKGDIAEGYSVSREKKESFPLTVTSAQKNPTAFYLCASSMRADQETQYFGPGTRLLVL.

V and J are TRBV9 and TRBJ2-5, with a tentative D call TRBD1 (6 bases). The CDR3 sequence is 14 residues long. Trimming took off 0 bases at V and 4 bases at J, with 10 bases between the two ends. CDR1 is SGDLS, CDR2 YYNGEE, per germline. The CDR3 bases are TGTGCCAGCAGCGTAGGGGGGCAGGGAGAGACCCAGTACTTC. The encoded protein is CASSVGGQGETQYF.

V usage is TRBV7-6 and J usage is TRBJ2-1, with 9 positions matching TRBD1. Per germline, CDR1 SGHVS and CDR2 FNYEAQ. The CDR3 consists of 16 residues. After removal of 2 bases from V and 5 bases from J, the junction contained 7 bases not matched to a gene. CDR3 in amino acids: CASSLRARTGDNEQFF. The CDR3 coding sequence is TGTGCCAGCAGCTTACGAGCGAGGACAGGGGACAATGAGCAGTTCTTC.

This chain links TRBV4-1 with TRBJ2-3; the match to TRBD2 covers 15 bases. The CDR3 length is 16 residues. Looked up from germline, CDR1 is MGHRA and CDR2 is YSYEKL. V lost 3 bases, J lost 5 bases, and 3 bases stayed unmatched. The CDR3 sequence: CASSQGLAGGEDTQYF. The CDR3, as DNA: TGCGCCAGCAGCCAGGGACTAGCGGGGGGCGAAGATACGCAGTATTTT.

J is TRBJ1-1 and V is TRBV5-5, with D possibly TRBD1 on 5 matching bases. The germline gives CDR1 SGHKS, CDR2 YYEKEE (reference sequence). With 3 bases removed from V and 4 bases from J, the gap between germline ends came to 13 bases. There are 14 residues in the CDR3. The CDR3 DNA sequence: TGTGCCAGCAGCTGGGACCCTATGGGCACTGAAGCTTTCTTT. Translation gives CASSWDPMGTEAFF.

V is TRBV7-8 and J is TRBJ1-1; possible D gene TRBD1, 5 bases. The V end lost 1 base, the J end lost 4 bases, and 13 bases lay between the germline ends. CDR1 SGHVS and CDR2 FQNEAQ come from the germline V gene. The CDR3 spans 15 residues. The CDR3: CASSLGGARITEAFF. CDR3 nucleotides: TGTGCCAGCAGCTTAGGAGGGGCCCGGATCACTGAAGCTTTCTTT.

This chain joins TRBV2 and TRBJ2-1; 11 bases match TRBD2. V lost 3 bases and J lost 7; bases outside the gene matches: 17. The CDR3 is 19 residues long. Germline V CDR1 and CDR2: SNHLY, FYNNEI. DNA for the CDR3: TGTGCCAGCAGTGACCGACTAGCGGGGACACCCGGCTCAGGGAATGAGCAGTTCTTC. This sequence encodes CASSDRLAGTPGSGNEQFF. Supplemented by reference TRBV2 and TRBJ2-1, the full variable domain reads EPEVTQTPSHQVTQMGQEVILRCVPISNHLYFYWYRQILGQKVEFLVSFYNNEISEKSEIFDDQFSVERPDGSNFTLKIRSTKLEDSAMYFCASSDRLAGTPGSGNEQFFGPGTRLTVL.

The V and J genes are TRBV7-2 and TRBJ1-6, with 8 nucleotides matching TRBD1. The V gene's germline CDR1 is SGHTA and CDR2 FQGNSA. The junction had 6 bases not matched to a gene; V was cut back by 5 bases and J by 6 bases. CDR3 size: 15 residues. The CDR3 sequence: CASSVGQASNSPLHF. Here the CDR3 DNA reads TGTGCCAGCAGCGTGGGACAGGCTTCTAATTCACCCCTCCACTTT.

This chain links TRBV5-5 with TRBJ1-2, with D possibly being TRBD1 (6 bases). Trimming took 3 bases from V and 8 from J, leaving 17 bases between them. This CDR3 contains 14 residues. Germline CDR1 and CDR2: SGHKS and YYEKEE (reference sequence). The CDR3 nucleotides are TGTGCCAGCAGCTCGGGAGGGGGAACGGGAGGCTACACCTTC. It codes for CASSSGGGTGGYTF.

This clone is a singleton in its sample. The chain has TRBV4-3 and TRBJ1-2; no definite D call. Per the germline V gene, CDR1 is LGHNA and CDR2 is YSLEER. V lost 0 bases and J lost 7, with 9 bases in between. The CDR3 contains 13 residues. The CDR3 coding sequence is TGCGCCAGCAGCCAAGATTCGAAGGGTGGCTACACCTTC. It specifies CASSQDSKGGYTF.